This T cell receptor (beta chain) stems from a study of blood T cells in healthy people across ages. Study-wide results and caveats: Observed TCR beta diversity per million T cells went down as age went up. This fall followed a roughly linear course with age.

About this clonotype: Its antigen remains unknown.

CDR1 is LGHDT and CDR2 is YNNKEL in the germline V gene (reference sequence). This CDR3 has 15 amino acids. V lost 5 bases and J lost 7, with 15 bases in between. Next came a second PCR, run for about 6 to 12 cycles, which used a sample-barcoded 5' primer along with a J-beta primer mix. Each cDNA molecule was tagged by a template-switch adaptor with 12 random nucleotides. MiXCR, applied by TCRdb to the 5' RACE reads, yields one record per CDR3 protein. The sample has hundreds of thousands of distinct CDR3 sequences; around 50% are singletons. Donors were healthy Caucasian individuals from Russia aged roughly 6 to 100.

Sequenced: blood. The chain has TRBV3-1 and TRBJ1-6, with no clear D. The TCR originated in a woman aged 80 or over in good health. CDR3 coding DNA: TGTGCCAGCAGCTCATTGCCCGGGGAAAATTCACCCCTCCACTTT. Protein product: CASSSLPGENSPLHF.